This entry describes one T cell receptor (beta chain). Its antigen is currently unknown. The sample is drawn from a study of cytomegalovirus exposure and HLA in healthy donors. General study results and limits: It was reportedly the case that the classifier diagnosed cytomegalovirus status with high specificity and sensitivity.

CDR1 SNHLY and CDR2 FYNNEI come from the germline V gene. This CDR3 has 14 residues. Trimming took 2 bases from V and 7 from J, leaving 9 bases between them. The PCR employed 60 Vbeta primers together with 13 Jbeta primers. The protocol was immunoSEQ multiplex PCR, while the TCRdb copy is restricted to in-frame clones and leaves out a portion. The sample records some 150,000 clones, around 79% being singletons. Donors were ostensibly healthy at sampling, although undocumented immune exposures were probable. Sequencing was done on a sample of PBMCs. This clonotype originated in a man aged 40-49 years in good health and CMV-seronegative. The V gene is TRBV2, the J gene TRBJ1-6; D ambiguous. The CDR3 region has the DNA TGTGCCAGCAGTGAATCGTTGCTAAATTCACCCCTCCACTTT. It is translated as CASSESLLNSPLHF.